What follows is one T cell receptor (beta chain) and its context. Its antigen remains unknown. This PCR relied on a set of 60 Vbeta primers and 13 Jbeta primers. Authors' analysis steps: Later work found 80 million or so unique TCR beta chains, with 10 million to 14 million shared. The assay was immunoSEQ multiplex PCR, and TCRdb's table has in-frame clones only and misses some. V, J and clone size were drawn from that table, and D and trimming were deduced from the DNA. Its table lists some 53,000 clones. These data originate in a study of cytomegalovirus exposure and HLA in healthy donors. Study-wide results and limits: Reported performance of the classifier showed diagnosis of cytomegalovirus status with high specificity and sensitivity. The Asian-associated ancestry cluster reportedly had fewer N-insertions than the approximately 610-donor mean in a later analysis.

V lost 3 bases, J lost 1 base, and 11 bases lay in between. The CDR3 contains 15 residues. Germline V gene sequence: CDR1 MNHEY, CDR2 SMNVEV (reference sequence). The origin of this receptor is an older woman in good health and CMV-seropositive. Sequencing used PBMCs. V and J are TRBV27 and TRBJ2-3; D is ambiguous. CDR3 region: CASSFRQVRTDTQYF. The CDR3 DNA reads TGTGCCAGCAGTTTTCGGCAGGTACGCACAGATACGCAGTATTTT.